This paragraph reports one TCR beta chain. These data originate in a study of blood T cell repertoires in COVID-19. About the research overall: Acute and convalescent COVID-19 samples came from the United States, Italy and Spain. T cells, B-cell-depleted T cells, or PBMCs supplied cDNA or gDNA.

Germline V lookup: CDR1 MRHNA, CDR2 SNTAGT. V shed 3 bases and J shed 7 bases, with 10 bases lying between them. The CDR3 runs to 14 residues. Authors' processing steps: Nucleated cell number was recorded as an estimate derived from reference gene primer amplification. Measured with immunoSEQ multiplex PCR; TCRdb has only the in-frame clones, and not every one. Clone size and the V and J calls come from that table; the DNA yielded D and trimming. Of 250,000 or so clones listed, roughly 90% were seen once; the top ten hold 6.2%. V and J are TRBV6-4 and TRBJ1-6, with D possibly being TRBD1 (5 bases). Sequencing was performed on peripheral blood. This clonotype was obtained from a man aged 60 to 75 with acute or convalescent COVID-19. The CDR3 is CASSEGRGNSPLHF. In DNA form, the CDR3 reads TGTGCCAGCAGTGAGGGACGGGGGAATTCACCCCTCCACTTT.